This T cell receptor beta chain is from a study of blood T cell repertoires in COVID-19. Study in general: The origin of the acute and convalescent COVID-19 samples was the United States, Italy and Spain. The cDNA or gDNA used as material had been derived from T cells, B-cell-depleted T cells, or PBMCs.

Authors' processing steps: Reference gene primer amplification yielded estimated nucleated cell counts. Measured with immunoSEQ multiplex PCR; TCRdb has only the in-frame clones, and not every one. V and J calls and clone size are as listed in that table; D and trimming were resolved from the DNA. The table records 120,000 to 150,000 clones, approximately 80% of them present only once. This CDR3 is built from 17 residues. Germline CDR1 reads KGHSH; CDR2 reads LQKENI. V gave up 2 bases and J gave up 0 bases, with 14 bases separating them. The sample was peripheral blood. The sequence was collected from a human donor in a cohort sampled during active COVID-19. The chain uses TRBV18 and TRBJ1-3; D perhaps matches TRBD1 (6 bases). CDR3 coding DNA: TGTGCCAGCTCACCAGAGGGCAGGGGTTTCTCTGGAAACACCATATATTTT. As protein: CASSPEGRGFSGNTIYF. Full variable domain (outside the CDR3, taken from reference TRBV18 and TRBJ1-3): NAGVMQNPRHLVRRRGQEARLRCSPMKGHSHVYWYRQLPEEGLKFMVYLQKENIIDESGMPKERFSAEFPKEGPSILRIQQVVRGDSAAYFCASSPEGRGFSGNTIYFGEGSWLTVV.